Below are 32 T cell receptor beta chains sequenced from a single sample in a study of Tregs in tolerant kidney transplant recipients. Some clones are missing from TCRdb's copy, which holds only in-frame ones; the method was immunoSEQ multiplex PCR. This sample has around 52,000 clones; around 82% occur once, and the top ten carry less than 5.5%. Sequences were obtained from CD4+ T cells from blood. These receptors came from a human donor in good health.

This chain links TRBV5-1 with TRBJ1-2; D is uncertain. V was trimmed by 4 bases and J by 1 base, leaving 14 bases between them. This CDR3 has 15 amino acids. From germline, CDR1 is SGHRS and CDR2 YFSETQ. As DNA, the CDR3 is TGCGCCAGCAGCCCAGGCGGCCTTTATAACTATGGCTACACCTTC. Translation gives CASSPGGLYNYGYTF.

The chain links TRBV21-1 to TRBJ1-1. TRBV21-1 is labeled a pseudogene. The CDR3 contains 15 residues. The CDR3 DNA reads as TGTGCCAGCAGCAAAAGTTCGCGGCCGAACACTGAAGCTTTCTTT. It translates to CASSKSSRPNTEAFF.

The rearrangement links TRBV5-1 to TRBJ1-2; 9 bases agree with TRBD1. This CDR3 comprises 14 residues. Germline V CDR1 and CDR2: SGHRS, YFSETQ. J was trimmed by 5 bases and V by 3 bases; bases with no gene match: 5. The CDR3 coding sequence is TGCGCCAGCAGCTCGGGGACAGGGCAATATGGCTACACCTTC. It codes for CASSSGTGQYGYTF.

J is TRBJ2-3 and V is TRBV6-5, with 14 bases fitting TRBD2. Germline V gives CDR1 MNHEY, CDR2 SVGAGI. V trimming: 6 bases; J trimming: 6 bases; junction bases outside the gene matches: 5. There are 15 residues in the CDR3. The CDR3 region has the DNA TGTGCCAGCAGCTCGGGACTAGCGGGAGTGGATACGCAGTATTTT. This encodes CASSSGLAGVDTQYF.

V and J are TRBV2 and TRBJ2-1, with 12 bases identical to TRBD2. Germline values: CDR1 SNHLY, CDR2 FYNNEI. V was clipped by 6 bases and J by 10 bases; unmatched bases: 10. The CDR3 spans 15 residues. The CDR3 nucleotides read TGTGCCAGCAGGCCAAGGACTAGCGGGATGGGCGAGCAGTTCTTC. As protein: CASRPRTSGMGEQFF.

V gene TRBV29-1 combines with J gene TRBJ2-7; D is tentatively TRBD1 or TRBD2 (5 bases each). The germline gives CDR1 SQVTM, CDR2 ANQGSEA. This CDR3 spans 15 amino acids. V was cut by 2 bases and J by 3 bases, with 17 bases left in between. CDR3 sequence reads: CSVERGQGRFYEQYF. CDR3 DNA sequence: TGCAGCGTTGAACGGGGTCAGGGTCGATTCTACGAGCAGTACTTC.

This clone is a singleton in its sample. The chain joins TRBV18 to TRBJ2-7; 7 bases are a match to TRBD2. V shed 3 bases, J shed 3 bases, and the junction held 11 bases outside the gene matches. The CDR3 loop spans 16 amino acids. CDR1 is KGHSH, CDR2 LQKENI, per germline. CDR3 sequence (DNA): TGTGCCAGCTCACCTGGTGGGCCTAGCGGAAACTACGAGCAGTACTTC. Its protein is CASSPGGPSGNYEQYF.

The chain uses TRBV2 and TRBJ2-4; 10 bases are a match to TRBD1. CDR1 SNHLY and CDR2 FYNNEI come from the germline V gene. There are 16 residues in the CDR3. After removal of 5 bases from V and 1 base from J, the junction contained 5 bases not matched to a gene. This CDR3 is CASSPGQGEAKNIQYF. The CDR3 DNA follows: TGTGCCAGCAGTCCCGGACAGGGGGAGGCCAAAAACATTCAGTACTTC.

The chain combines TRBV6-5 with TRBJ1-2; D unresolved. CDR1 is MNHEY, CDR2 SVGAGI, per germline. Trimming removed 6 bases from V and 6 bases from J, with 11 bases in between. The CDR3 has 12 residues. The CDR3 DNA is TGTGCCAGCAGCAGAGGACGGAATGGCTACACCTTC. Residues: CASSRGRNGYTF.

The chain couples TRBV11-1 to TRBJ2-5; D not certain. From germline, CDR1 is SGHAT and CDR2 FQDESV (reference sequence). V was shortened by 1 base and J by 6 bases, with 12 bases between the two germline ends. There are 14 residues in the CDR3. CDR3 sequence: CASSLGGTRQTQYF. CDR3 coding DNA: TGTGCCAGCAGCTTAGGCGGTACAAGACAGACCCAGTACTTC.

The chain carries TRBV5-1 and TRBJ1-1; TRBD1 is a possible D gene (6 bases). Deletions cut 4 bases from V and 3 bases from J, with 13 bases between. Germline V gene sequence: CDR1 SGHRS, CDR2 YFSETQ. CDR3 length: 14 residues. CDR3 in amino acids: CASSPPGQYTEAFF. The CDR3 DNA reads TGCGCCAGCAGCCCACCTGGACAGTACACTGAAGCTTTCTTT. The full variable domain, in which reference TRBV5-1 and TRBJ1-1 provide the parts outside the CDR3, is KAGVTQTPRYLIKTRGQQVTLSCSPISGHRSVSWYQQTPGQGLQFLFEYFSETQRNKGNFPGRFSGRQFSNSRSEMNVSTLELGDSALYLCASSPPGQYTEAFFGQGTRLTVV.

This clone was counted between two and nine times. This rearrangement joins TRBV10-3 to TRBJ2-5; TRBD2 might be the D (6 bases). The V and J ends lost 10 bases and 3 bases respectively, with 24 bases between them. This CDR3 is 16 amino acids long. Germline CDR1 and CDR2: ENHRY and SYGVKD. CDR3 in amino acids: CASSPGTGSREETQYF. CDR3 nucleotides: TGTGCCAGCAGCCCGGGGACTGGAAGTAGAGAAGAGACCCAGTACTTC.

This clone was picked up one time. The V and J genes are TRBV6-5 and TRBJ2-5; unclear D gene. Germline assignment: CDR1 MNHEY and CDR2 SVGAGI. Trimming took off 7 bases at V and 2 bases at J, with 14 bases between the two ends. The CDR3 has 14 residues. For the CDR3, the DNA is TGTGCCAGCAATAATAAGGGTGGGCAAGAGACCCAGTACTTC. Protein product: CASNNKGGQETQYF.

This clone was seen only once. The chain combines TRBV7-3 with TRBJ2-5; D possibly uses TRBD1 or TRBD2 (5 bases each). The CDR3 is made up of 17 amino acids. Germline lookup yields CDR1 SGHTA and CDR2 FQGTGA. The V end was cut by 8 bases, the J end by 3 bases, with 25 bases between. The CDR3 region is CASCERRVRGQEETQYF. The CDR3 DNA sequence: TGTGCCAGCTGCGAGCGTAGGGTTCGGGGCCAAGAAGAGACCCAGTACTTC. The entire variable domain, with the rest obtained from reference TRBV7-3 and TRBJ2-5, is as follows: GAGVSQTPSNKVTEKGKYVELRCDPISGHTALYWYRQSLGQGPEFLIYFQGTGAADDSGLPNDRFFAVRPEGSVSTLKIQRTERGDSAVYLCASCERRVRGQEETQYFGPGTRLLVL.

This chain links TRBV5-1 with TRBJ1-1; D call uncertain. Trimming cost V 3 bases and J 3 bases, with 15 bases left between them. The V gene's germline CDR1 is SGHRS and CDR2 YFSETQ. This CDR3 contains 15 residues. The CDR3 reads CASSWGGRRDTEAFF. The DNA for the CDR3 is TGCGCCAGCAGCTGGGGAGGCAGGAGGGACACTGAAGCTTTCTTT.

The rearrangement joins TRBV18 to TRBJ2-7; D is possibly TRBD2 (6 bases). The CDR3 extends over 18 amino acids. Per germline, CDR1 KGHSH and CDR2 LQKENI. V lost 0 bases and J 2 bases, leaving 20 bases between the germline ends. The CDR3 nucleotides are TGTGCCAGCTCACCACCCCTTGGATTAGGAGGGTCTACCTACGAGCAGTACTTC. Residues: CASSPPLGLGGSTYEQYF.

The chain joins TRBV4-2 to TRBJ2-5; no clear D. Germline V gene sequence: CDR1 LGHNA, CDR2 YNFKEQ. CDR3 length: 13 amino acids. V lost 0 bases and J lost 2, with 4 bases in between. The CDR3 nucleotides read TGTGCCAGCAGCCAAGATCAGCAAGAGACCCAGTACTTC. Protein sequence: CASSQDQQETQYF.

CDR3 region: CASSLTTLSTDTQYF. The DNA for the CDR3 is TGTGCCAGCAGTTTGACCACCCTTAGCACAGATACGCAGTATTTT. The chain is built from TRBV27 and TRBJ2-3; D gene ambiguous. The CDR3 runs 15 residues. V was pared by 3 bases and J by 0 bases, with 10 bases between. CDR1 is MNHEY and CDR2 is SMNVEV in the germline V gene (reference sequence).

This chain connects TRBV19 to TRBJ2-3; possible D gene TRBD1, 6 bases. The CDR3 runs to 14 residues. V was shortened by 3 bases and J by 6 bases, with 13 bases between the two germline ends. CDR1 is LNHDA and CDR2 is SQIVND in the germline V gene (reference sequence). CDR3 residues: CASSIGTNIDTQYF. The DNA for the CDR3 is TGTGCCAGTAGTATTGGGACAAATATCGATACGCAGTATTTT.

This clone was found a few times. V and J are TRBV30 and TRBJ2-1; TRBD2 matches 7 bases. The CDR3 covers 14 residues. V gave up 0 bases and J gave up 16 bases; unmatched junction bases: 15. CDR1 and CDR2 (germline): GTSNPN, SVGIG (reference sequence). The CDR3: CAWSVRNGGRRQFF. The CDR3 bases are TGTGCCTGGAGTGTACGTAATGGCGGGAGACGGCAATTCTTC.

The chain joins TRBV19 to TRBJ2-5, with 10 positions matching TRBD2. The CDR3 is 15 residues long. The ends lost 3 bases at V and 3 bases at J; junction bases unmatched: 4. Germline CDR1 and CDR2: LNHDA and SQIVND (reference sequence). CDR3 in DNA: TGTGCCAGTAGTATTGCGCTAGCGGGGGAAGAGACCCAGTACTTC. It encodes CASSIALAGEETQYF.

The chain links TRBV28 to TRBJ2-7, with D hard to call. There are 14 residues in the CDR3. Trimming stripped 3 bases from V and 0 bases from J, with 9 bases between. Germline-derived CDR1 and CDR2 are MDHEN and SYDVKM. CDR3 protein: CASSFGGDSYEQYF. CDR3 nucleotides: TGTGCCAGCAGTTTCGGTGGGGACTCCTACGAGCAGTACTTC.

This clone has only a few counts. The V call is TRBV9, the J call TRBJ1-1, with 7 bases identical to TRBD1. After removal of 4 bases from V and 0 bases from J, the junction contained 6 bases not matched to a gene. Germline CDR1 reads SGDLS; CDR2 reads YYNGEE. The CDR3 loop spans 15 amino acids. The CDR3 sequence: CASSLGGQLNTEAFF. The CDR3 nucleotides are TGTGCCAGCAGCCTGGGGGGACAGTTGAACACTGAAGCTTTCTTT.

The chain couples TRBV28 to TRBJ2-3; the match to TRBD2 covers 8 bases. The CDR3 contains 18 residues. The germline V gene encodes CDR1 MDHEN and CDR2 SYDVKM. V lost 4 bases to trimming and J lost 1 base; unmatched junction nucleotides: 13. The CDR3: CASSSSGGLIPGTDTQYF. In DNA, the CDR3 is TGTGCCAGCAGTTCGAGCGGGGGCCTAATTCCGGGCACAGATACGCAGTATTTT.

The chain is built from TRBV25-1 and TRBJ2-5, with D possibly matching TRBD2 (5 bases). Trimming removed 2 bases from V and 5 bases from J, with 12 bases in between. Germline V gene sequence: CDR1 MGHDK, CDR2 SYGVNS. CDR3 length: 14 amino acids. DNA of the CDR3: TGTGCCAGCAGTGAAGGAGGCTCGCGGGAGACCCAGTACTTC. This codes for CASSEGGSRETQYF.

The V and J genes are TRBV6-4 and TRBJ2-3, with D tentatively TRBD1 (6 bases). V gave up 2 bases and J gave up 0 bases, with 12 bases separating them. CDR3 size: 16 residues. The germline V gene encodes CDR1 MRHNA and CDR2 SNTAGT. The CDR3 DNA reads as TGTGCCAGCAGTGACCGACCAGGGGCCAGCACAGATACGCAGTATTTT. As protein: CASSDRPGASTDTQYF.

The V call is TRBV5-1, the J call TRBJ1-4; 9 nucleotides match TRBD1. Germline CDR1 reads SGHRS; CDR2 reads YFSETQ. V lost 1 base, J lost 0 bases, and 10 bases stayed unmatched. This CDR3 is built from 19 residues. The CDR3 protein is CASSLWGQGDGATNEKLFF. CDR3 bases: TGCGCCAGCAGCTTGTGGGGACAGGGAGACGGCGCAACTAATGAAAAACTGTTTTTT.

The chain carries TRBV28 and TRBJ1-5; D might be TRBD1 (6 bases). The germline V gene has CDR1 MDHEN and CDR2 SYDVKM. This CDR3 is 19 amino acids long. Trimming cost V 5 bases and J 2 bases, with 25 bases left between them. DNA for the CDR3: TGTGCCAGCAGTCCCCGGACAGAGACTCTGCCCTGGGGCAATCAGCCCCAGCATTTT. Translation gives CASSPRTETLPWGNQPQHF.

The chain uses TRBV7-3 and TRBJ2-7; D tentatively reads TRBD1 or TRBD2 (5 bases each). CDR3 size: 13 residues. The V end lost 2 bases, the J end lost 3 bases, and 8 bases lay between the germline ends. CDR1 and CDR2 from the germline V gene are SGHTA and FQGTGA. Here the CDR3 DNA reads TGTGCCAGCAGCTTAGATGGGGGCTACGAGCAGTACTTC. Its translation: CASSLDGGYEQYF.

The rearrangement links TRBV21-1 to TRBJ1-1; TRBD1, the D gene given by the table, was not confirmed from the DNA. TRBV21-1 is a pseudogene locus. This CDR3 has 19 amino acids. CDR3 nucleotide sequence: TGTGCCAGCAGCAAACAGCCTAAGTTTAGGGGGTTGGGGAACACTGAAGCTTTCTTT. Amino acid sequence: CASSKQPKFRGLGNTEAFF.

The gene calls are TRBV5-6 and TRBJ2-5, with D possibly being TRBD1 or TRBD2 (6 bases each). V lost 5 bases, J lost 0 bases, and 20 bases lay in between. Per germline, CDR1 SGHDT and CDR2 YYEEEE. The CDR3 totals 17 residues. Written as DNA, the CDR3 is TGTGCCAGCAGTCCCCGAGGGGGGACTGGGTACCAAGAGACCCAGTACTTC. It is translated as CASSPRGGTGYQETQYF.

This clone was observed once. In DNA form, the CDR3 reads TGTGCCAGCAGCCAAGCGTTTAGCGGCTACTACAATGAGCAGTTCTTC. This codes for CASSQAFSGYYNEQFF. The chain uses TRBV14 and TRBJ2-1; D possibly corresponds to TRBD2 (6 bases). V gave up 1 base and J gave up 3 bases, with 13 bases separating them. Per the germline V gene, CDR1 is SGHDN and CDR2 is FVKESK. This CDR3 is built from 16 residues.